Below, 5 T cell receptor beta chains from the same sample are listed, as sequenced in a study of cytomegalovirus exposure and HLA in healthy donors. Assay: immunoSEQ multiplex PCR; the TCRdb copy retains only in-frame clones and omits some. There are about 58,000 clones in the sample; 90% occur only once, and 1% to 1.2% lies in the top ten. The sequenced sample was PBMCs. These receptor sequences come from a man aged 18 to 29 in good health and CMV-seronegative.

The rearrangement joins TRBV4-3 to TRBJ2-7; 8 bases match TRBD2. Losses at the gene ends were 1 base for V and 3 bases for J; bases not matched to a gene: 5. The CDR3 covers 15 residues. Germline CDR1 and CDR2: LGHNA and YSLEER. The CDR3 region is CASSQATGGLYEQYF. The CDR3 region has the DNA TGCGCCAGCAGCCAAGCAACGGGAGGGCTCTACGAGCAGTACTTC.

The chain is built from TRBV4-1 and TRBJ2-2, with D unclear. CDR1 is MGHRA, CDR2 YSYEKL, per germline. The CDR3 runs 13 residues. Trimming stripped 4 bases from V and 0 bases from J, with 3 bases between. The CDR3 DNA sequence: TGCGCCAGCAGCCCTCCGAACACCGGGGAGCTGTTTTTT. This encodes CASSPPNTGELFF.

The chain carries TRBV6-6 and TRBJ2-7; D gene unclear. Germline CDR1 and CDR2: MNHNY and SVGAGI (reference sequence). The CDR3 totals 16 residues. Trimming shortened V by 3 bases and J by 0 bases, and 15 bases separated the two germline ends. CDR3 region: CASSYGSQLSSYEQYF. Here the CDR3 DNA reads TGTGCCAGCAGTTATGGGTCACAGCTAAGCTCCTACGAGCAGTACTTC.

This clone has only one observation. The chain couples TRBV6-1 to TRBJ1-1; 9 bases agree with TRBD1. Germline CDR1 reads MNHNS; CDR2 reads SASEGT. This CDR3 has 15 amino acids. Trimming cost V 6 bases and J 5 bases; bases outside gene matches: 10. The DNA of the CDR3 is TGTGCCAGCAGAAGCCCGGGACAGGGAATTACTGAAGCTTTCTTT. This sequence encodes CASRSPGQGITEAFF.

J is TRBJ2-3 and V is TRBV11-2, with 9 bases identical to TRBD2. This CDR3 has 16 amino acids. The ends lost 1 base at V and 8 bases at J; junction bases unmatched: 10. Germline V CDR1 and CDR2: SGHAT, FQNNGV. The CDR3 DNA follows: TGTGCCAGCAGCTTAGGACCAGCGGGAGGCCTTGGTACGCAGTATTTT. Its protein product is CASSLGPAGGLGTQYF.